The clone carrying this TCR beta chain appeared a few times. As yet, its antigen is unknown. Germline and junction disagree at one end, which may indicate a read error. Peripheral blood, about 9.4 milliliters per donor, was collected. This sample is part of a study of blood T cells in healthy people across ages. Per germline, CDR1 ENHRY and CDR2 SYGVKD. This CDR3 comprises 14 residues. Overall study findings and caveats: Per million T cells, the diversity of TCR beta decreased roughly linearly as age advanced. Calculation of diversity from one million T cells yielded estimates considered to be underestimates.

The authors ran a second PCR of roughly 7 to 11 cycles using a sample-barcoded 5' primer and a J-beta primer mix. A tag from a template-switch adaptor with 12 random nucleotides marked each cDNA molecule. TCRdb ran MiXCR on the 5' RACE reads and lists one entry per CDR3 protein. Of some 1.6 million distinct CDR3 sequences listed, around 36% are singletons. Sequenced material: blood. The receptor was derived from a woman aged 30 to 39 in good health. V gene TRBV10-3 combines with J gene TRBJ1-2; 10 bases match TRBD1. CDR3 DNA sequence: TGTGCCACGCGACAGGGGGCTGACAACTACGGCTACACCTTC. This gives the protein CATRQGADNYGYTF.